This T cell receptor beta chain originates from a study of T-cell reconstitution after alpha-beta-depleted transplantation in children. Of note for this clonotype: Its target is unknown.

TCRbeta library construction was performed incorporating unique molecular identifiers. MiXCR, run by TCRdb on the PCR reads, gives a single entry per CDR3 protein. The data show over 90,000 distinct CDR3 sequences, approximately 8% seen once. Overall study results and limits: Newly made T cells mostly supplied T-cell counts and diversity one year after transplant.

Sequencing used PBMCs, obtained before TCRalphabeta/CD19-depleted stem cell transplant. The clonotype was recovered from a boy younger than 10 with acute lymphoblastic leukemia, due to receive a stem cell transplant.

CDR3 amino acids: CAWSVPHPSGEETQYF. For the CDR3, the DNA is TGTGCCTGGAGTGTACCCCATCCTAGCGGGGAAGAGACCCAGTACTTC. The genes are TRBV30 and TRBJ2-5, with TRBD2 identical over 9 bases. The CDR3 is made up of 16 amino acids. The junction had 8 bases not matched to a gene; V was cut back by 0 bases and J by 3 bases. From germline, CDR1 is GTSNPN and CDR2 SVGIG (reference sequence). The whole variable domain, filled in from reference TRBV30 and TRBJ2-5, reads SQTIHQWPATLVQPVGSPLSLECTVEGTSNPNLYWYRQAAGRGLQLLFYSVGIGQISSEVPQNLSASRPQDRQFILSSKKLLLSDSGFYLCAWSVPHPSGEETQYFGPGTRLLVL.